This is a list of T cell receptor beta chains from one sample in a study of shared clonotypes between healthy human individuals. Assay: immunoSEQ multiplex PCR; the TCRdb copy retains only in-frame clones and omits some. The table lists 650,000 to 750,000 clones, more than 70% of them singletons, with approximately 1.8% in the top ten. Source material: memory CD4+ T cells sorted from blood. These receptor sequences come from a woman aged 25 to 45 in good health. CDR3s include the opening cysteine and the closing phenylalanine or tryptophan. The order of the fields is V gene, J gene, D gene, clone size, CDR3 protein, CDR3 DNA. D genes are given only for firm matches. The size entry is marked missing in some rows and otherwise reads once, few, many or a size class.

TRBV7-3	TRBJ2-5	TRBD1	.	CASSTDRGQETQYF	TGTGCCAGCAGCACTGACAGGGGCCAAGAGACCCAGTACTTC
TRBV30	TRBJ2-7	.	.	CAWSQMASYEQYF	TGTGCCTGGAGCCAGATGGCGTCCTACGAGCAGTACTTC
TRBV7-2	TRBJ2-1	.	many	CASSLDSSYNEQFF	TGTGCCAGCAGCTTGGACAGCTCCTACAATGAGCAGTTCTTC
TRBV2	TRBJ1-5	TRBD1	.	CASNLGQGHQPQHF	TGTGCCAGCAACTTGGGACAGGGGCATCAGCCCCAGCATTTT
TRBV9	TRBJ2-2	TRBD2	.	CASSGISGTNTGELFF	TGTGCCAGCAGCGGGATTAGCGGGACGAACACCGGGGAGCTGTTTTTT
TRBV6-6	TRBJ2-3	TRBD2	.	CASKNRGGDTQYF	TGTGCCAGCAAGAACCGGGGGGGAGATACGCAGTATTTT
TRBV20-1	TRBJ2-7	.	.	CSVDNYEQYF	TGCAGTGTGGACAACTACGAGCAGTACTTC
TRBV5-1	TRBJ2-3	TRBD2	.	CASEDSTSGTDTQYF	TGCGCCAGTGAAGATTCGACTAGCGGCACAGATACGCAGTATTTT
TRBV10-3	TRBJ2-3	.	.	CAISASGTQYF	TGTGCCATCAGCGCTAGTGGTACGCAGTATTTT
TRBV30	TRBJ1-3	TRBD1	.	CACTSRGAHSGNTIYF	TGTGCCTGTACCTCCAGGGGGGCGCACTCTGGAAACACCATATATTTT
TRBV6-4	TRBJ1-6	.	.	CASSEVPEDSPLHF	TGTGCCAGCAGTGAGGTCCCTGAGGACTCACCCCTCCACTTT
TRBV27	TRBJ2-7	TRBD2	few	CATTRTSGSIYEQYF	TGTGCCACCACCAGGACTAGCGGGAGTATCTACGAGCAGTACTTC
TRBV11-3	TRBJ2-2	TRBD1	few	CASSPAGTGFVGRNTGELFF	TGTGCCAGCAGCCCCGCCGGGACAGGGTTTGTGGGCCGAAACACCGGGGAGCTGTTTTTT
TRBV18	TRBJ1-1	TRBD1	.	CASSPGQGNTEAFF	TGTGCCAGCTCACCGGGACAGGGGAACACTGAAGCTTTCTTT
TRBV10-1	TRBJ2-7	.	.	CASSESGRERAEQYF	TGCGCCAGCAGTGAGTCTGGTCGGGAACGGGCAGAGCAGTACTTC
TRBV2	TRBJ2-5	.	.	CASSEARAGQEYF	TGTGCCAGCAGTGAAGCGAGGGCGGGTCAGGAGTACTTC
TRBV5-1	TRBJ2-7	TRBD2	.	CASSPLGVAGGPDTYEQYF	TGCGCCAGCAGTCCGTTGGGGGTAGCGGGAGGGCCCGATACCTACGAGCAGTACTTC
TRBV19	TRBJ2-3	.	.	CASSMGSGTDTQYF	TGTGCCAGTAGTATGGGGTCAGGCACAGATACGCAGTATTTT
TRBV6-5	TRBJ1-4	TRBD1	.	CASGRTGYEKLFF	TGTGCCAGCGGCAGGACAGGGTATGAAAAACTGTTTTTT
TRBV18	TRBJ2-7	.	.	CASSPTQGSSYEQYF	TGTGCCAGCTCACCGACCCAGGGGTCCTCCTACGAGCAGTACTTC
TRBV7-2	TRBJ2-2	.	.	CASSLRVGELFF	TGTGCCAGCAGCTTGAGGGTCGGGGAGCTGTTTTTT
TRBV4-1	TRBJ2-1	TRBD2	once	CASSQDRASGRTYEQFF	TGCGCCAGCAGCCAAGATAGGGCTAGCGGGAGAACTTATGAGCAGTTCTTC
TRBV28	TRBJ1-5	.	.	CASRGTGPSNQPQHF	TGTGCCAGCAGGGGGACGGGGCCTAGCAATCAGCCCCAGCATTTT
TRBV5-3	TRBJ2-5	.	.	CASSLGHFQETQYF	TGTGCCAGCAGCTTGGGTCACTTCCAAGAGACCCAGTACTTC
TRBV5-1	TRBJ2-6	.	.	CASSLVGSVSGANVLTF	TGCGCCAGCAGCTTGGTCGGGTCTGTCTCTGGGGCCAACGTCCTGACTTTC
TRBV11-3	TRBJ2-7	TRBD2	.	CASSLGAGGAYEQYF	TGTGCCAGCAGCTTAGGAGCGGGAGGGGCCTACGAGCAGTACTTC
TRBV6-6	TRBJ2-7	.	.	CASSYLSGYEQYF	TGTGCCAGCAGTTACCTTAGCGGCTACGAGCAGTACTTC
TRBV7-3	TRBJ2-7	.	once	CASSSAGAAYEQYF	TGTGCCAGCAGCTCGGCTGGGGCGGCCTACGAGCAGTACTTC
TRBV6-5	TRBJ1-4	.	few	CASSPSATNEKLFF	TGTGCCAGCAGCCCAAGTGCAACTAATGAAAAACTGTTTTTT
TRBV14	TRBJ1-1	.	.	CASSPDVGLGAFF	TGTGCCAGCAGCCCAGATGTGGGGCTAGGGGCTTTCTTT
TRBV5-4	TRBJ2-7	.	.	CASSSLSYEQYF	TGTGCCAGCAGTTCATTGTCCTACGAGCAGTACTTC
TRBV28	TRBJ2-3	.	.	CASSHPSDIRDTQYF	TGTGCCAGCAGCCATCCCAGCGATATTAGGGATACGCAGTATTTT
TRBV19	TRBJ2-2	.	.	CASSIQLQGRTGELFF	TGTGCCAGTAGTATCCAGTTACAGGGGAGGACCGGGGAGCTGTTTTTT
TRBV7-9	TRBJ1-5	.	few	CASSLSGVQPQHF	TGTGCCAGCAGCTTATCTGGGGTTCAGCCCCAGCATTTT
TRBV5-8	TRBJ2-7	.	.	CASSLAYGTRRSYEQYF	TGTGCCAGCAGCTTGGCCTACGGGACCCGTCGATCCTACGAGCAGTACTTC
TRBV18	TRBJ2-2	.	once	CASSPLTGVTGELFF	TGTGCCAGCTCACCACTCACGGGAGTAACCGGGGAGCTGTTTTTT
TRBV19	TRBJ2-6	.	.	CASSTPGANVLTF	TGTGCCAGTAGTACCCCTGGGGCCAACGTCCTGACTTTC
TRBV7-3	TRBJ1-2	.	.	CASSLSGSGPSYGYTF	TGTGCCAGCAGCTTATCTGGTAGCGGACCTAGCTATGGCTACACCTTC
TRBV5-1	TRBJ2-2	.	.	CASSLYGTRNTGELFF	TGCGCCAGCAGCTTGTATGGGACAAGGAACACCGGGGAGCTGTTTTTT
TRBV2	TRBJ2-7	TRBD1	.	CASSEAGTGGYEQYF	TGTGCCAGCAGTGAAGCGGGGACAGGGGGCTACGAGCAGTACTTC
TRBV6-1	TRBJ2-7	.	.	CASSRTVQPSYEQYF	TGTGCCAGCAGCCGGACAGTTCAACCGAGCTACGAGCAGTACTTC
TRBV5-5	TRBJ2-7	TRBD1	.	CASSRAGQVAYEQYF	TGTGCCAGCAGCCGGGCGGGACAGGTTGCCTACGAGCAGTACTTC
TRBV19	TRBJ2-1	TRBD2	few	CASSIRREAHNEQFF	TGTGCCAGTAGTATTCGGCGGGAGGCCCACAATGAGCAGTTCTTC
TRBV2	TRBJ2-2	.	.	CASSEGSYTGELFF	TGTGCCAGCAGTGAGGGCAGCTACACCGGGGAGCTGTTTTTT
TRBV10-2	TRBJ2-7	.	.	CASTPQPDSYEQYF	TGCGCCAGCACCCCCCAGCCCGACTCCTACGAGCAGTACTTC